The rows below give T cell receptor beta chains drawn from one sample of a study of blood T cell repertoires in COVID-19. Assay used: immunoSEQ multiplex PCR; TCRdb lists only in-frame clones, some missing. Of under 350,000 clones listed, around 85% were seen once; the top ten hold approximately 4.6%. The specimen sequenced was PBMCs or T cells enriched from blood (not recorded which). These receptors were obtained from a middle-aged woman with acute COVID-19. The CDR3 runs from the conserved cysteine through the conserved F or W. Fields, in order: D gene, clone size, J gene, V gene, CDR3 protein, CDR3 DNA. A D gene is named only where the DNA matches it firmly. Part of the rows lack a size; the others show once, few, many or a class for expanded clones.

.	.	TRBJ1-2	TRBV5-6	CASSFPDKDYGYTF	TGTGCCAGCAGCTTCCCGGACAAGGACTATGGCTACACCTTC
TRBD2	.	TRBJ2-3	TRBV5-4	CASSLGLAGVSKNTQYF	TGTGCCAGCAGCTTAGGACTAGCGGGAGTTTCTAAGAATACGCAGTATTTT
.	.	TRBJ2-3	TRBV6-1	CASSEVRTGSDTQYF	TGTGCCAGCAGTGAAGTAAGAACAGGGTCAGATACGCAGTATTTT
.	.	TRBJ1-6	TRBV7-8	CASSLDAGSSYNSPLHF	TGTGCCAGCAGCTTAGATGCCGGGAGCTCCTATAATTCACCCCTCCACTTT
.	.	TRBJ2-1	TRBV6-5	CASCSGLYNEQFF	TGTGCCAGCTGTTCAGGGCTATACAATGAGCAGTTCTTC
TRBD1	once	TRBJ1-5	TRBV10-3	CATAGTGKDNQPQHF	TGTGCCACCGCCGGGACAGGGAAGGACAATCAGCCCCAGCATTTT
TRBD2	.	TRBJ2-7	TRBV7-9	CASRRLAGRNEQYF	TGTGCCAGCAGGCGACTAGCCGGGAGGAACGAGCAGTACTTC
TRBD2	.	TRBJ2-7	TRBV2	CASSEALAGGTPRRRRQYF	TGTGCCAGCAGTGAAGCCCTAGCGGGAGGGACCCCTCGACGTCGAAGGCAGTACTTC
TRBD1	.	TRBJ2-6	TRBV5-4	CASSQGQGARSGANVLTF	TGTGCCAGCAGCCAGGGACAGGGGGCCAGGTCTGGGGCCAACGTCCTGACTTTC
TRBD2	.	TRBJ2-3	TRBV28	CASSTLTSGRAQGTDTQYF	TGTGCCAGCAGCACCCTCACTAGCGGGAGGGCCCAGGGAACAGATACGCAGTATTTT
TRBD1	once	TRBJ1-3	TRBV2	CASSRSGQGGNTIYF	TGTGCCAGCAGTCGCTCAGGACAGGGCGGAAACACCATATATTTT
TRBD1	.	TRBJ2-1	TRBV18	CASSPRGQGNNEQFF	TGTGCCAGCTCACCACGAGGACAGGGGAACAATGAGCAGTTCTTC
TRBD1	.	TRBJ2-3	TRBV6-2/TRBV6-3	CASSPRGTGYLGTADTQYF	TGTGCCAGCAGTCCACGTGGGACAGGGTATTTGGGCACGGCAGATACGCAGTATTTT
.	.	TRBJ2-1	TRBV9	CASSRTDNGVEQFF	TGTGCCAGCAGCAGGACGGACAATGGCGTTGAGCAGTTCTTC
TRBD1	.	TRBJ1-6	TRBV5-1	CASSARTGFSYNSPLHF	TGCGCCAGCAGCGCTAGGACAGGGTTCTCCTATAATTCACCCCTCCACTTT